This TCR beta chain was observed in a study of blood T cell repertoires in COVID-19. Background on the study: There were acute and convalescent COVID-19 samples, and they came from the United States, Italy and Spain. The analysed material was cDNA or gDNA that came from T cells, B-cell-depleted T cells, or PBMCs.

Authors' data handling: Estimation of nucleated cell counts relied on the amplification of reference gene primers. The method was immunoSEQ multiplex PCR; TCRdb's version includes in-frame clones alone and lacks a portion of them. The V and J calls and the clone size are those of that table, but D and trimming were determined from the DNA. The top ten hold 3% of the sample, which has 250,000 to 300,000 clones, roughly 85% seen once. This clonotype originated in a woman aged 30 to 39 with active or convalescent COVID-19. The source material was peripheral blood.

DNA for the CDR3: TGCGCCAGCAGCCAACCAGCGGGGGGGCAAGAGACCCAGTACTTC. This gives the protein CASSQPAGGQETQYF. The V gene is TRBV4-1, the J gene TRBJ2-5, with 10 bases fitting TRBD2. The CDR3 has 15 amino acids. The trim removed 2 bases at V and 2 bases at J, leaving 2 bases unmatched. Per germline, CDR1 MGHRA and CDR2 YSYEKL.